This T cell receptor (beta chain) stems from a study of technical replicates of blood from a few donors (dated 2017 in TCRdb). Per the germline V gene (reference sequence), MNHEY is the CDR1 and SMNVEV is the CDR2. From cysteine to phenylalanine, the CDR3 is 11 amino acids long. Left in the record is the CDR3 DNA by itself, 33 bases read in frame from the first base. In regard to this clone: Its antigen remains undetermined. Base qualities are not recorded, but no much larger clone differs from it by a single base.

Library method: the immunoSEQ multiplex PCR assay. The immuneACCESS repertoire file appears here via TCRdb, limited to in-frame rearrangements. These files lack a portion of the clones; in checked studies, under half of the deficit traces to unresolved V genes, and the cause of the others is not known. This sample is represented by 70,000 to 95,000 clones; approximately 94% of them were singletons. 0.24% of the sample rests with the top ten. The chain employs TRBV27 and TRBJ2-1; a tentative D call is TRBD2 (5 bases match). This clonotype originated in a human donor in good health. The sequenced material came from T cells isolated from PBMCs. The DNA reads as follows: TGTGCGACAAGACGGGGTAATGAGCAGTTCTTC. Translated, this is CATRRGNEQFF.